Reported below is one T cell receptor beta chain. The antigen is unknown. This sample was taken from a study of response to subunit inactivated influenza vaccine. TCRdb fed the RT-PCR reads into MiXCR, producing one record per CDR3 protein. The sample holds about 700,000 distinct CDR3 sequences, 11% to 15% seen once. V shed 8 bases, J shed 4 bases, and the junction held 4 bases outside the gene matches. The CDR3 length is 14 residues. Study-level findings and limits: It was suggested by the authors that few new T cells are recruited by each seasonal influenza vaccination.

The origin of this receptor is a man aged 50 to 60 who received an inactivated influenza vaccine. This chain joins TRBV12-3 or TRBV12-4 and TRBJ2-7; TRBD2 matches 14 bases. The source material was PBMCs from blood, sampled 14 days before vaccination. The CDR3 sequence is CASGLAGGIYEQYF. Here the CDR3 DNA reads TGTGCCAGCGGACTAGCGGGAGGAATATACGAGCAGTACTTC.